These 8 T cell receptor beta chains originate from one sample sequenced in a study of T-cell memory formation after mild COVID-19. From the 5' RACE reads, TCRdb called clonotypes with MiXCR, one entry per CDR3 protein. The sample lists a few hundred thousand distinct CDR3 sequences; 7.5% to 9.5% were seen once. Input material: PBMCs or a T cell subset sorted from them (not recorded which). All receptors come from a man between 18 and 29 years old who had mild COVID-19 (a few samples of this study predate the infection). Cell type and time point are not known.

This sequence joins TRBV20-1 and TRBJ2-7; 8 positions agree with TRBD2. In germline, CDR1 is DFQATT, CDR2 SNEGSKA (reference sequence). The CDR3 contains 13 residues. J gave up 5 bases and V 4 bases, and 7 bases lay outside the gene matches. The CDR3 loop is CSATVAGLDEQYF. DNA of the CDR3: TGCAGTGCTACCGTAGCGGGGCTCGACGAGCAGTACTTC.

Ten or more counts support this clonotype. This chain links TRBV9 with TRBJ1-6; tentatively, D is TRBD1 (6 bases). Germline V gene data show CDR1 as SGDLS and CDR2 as YYNGEE. This CDR3 contains 15 residues. Trimming took 0 bases from V and 3 from J, leaving 7 bases between them. CDR3 DNA sequence: TGTGCCAGCAGCGTAGAAGGGGGCTATAATTCACCCCTCCACTTT. This codes for CASSVEGGYNSPLHF. Combining the CDR3 with reference TRBV9 and TRBJ1-6 gives the whole variable domain DSGVTQTPKHLITATGQRVTLRCSPRSGDLSVYWYQQSLDQGLQFLIQYYNGEERAKGNILERFSAQQFPDLHSELNLSSLELGDSALYFCASSVEGGYNSPLHFGNGTRLTVT.

This clonotype was counted a few times. This chain connects TRBV13 to TRBJ2-1, with 11 bases identical to TRBD2. Per germline, CDR1 PRHDT and CDR2 FYEKMQ (reference sequence). V trimming: 6 bases; J trimming: 0 bases; junction bases outside the gene matches: 4. This CDR3 contains 16 residues. CDR3 amino acids: CASRRTSGHSYNEQFF. CDR3 DNA sequence: TGTGCCAGCAGAAGGACTAGCGGGCACTCCTACAATGAGCAGTTCTTC.

The chain has TRBV7-3 and TRBJ2-7, with no clear D. Germline lookup yields CDR1 SGHTA and CDR2 FQGTGA. V lost 4 bases to trimming and J lost 0 bases, with 13 bases between them. The length of the CDR3 is 15 residues. The CDR3 bases are TGTGCCAGCAGCTCGACGGGTAGGCACTCCTACGAGCAGTACGTC. The encoded protein is CASSSTGRHSYEQYV.

The gene calls are TRBV6-5 and TRBJ2-2; unclear D gene. The CDR3 contains 14 residues. With 0 bases removed from V and 5 bases from J, the gap between germline ends came to 7 bases. CDR1 is MNHEY, CDR2 SVGAGI, per germline. The CDR3 is CASSYSGKTGELFF. The CDR3 region has the DNA TGTGCCAGCAGTTACTCTGGGAAAACCGGGGAGCTGTTTTTT.

This clonotype was counted a few times. V and J are TRBV4-3 and TRBJ2-7, with D possibly matching TRBD2 (6 bases). Germline V lookup: CDR1 LGHNA, CDR2 YSLEER. Trimming took off 4 bases at V and 2 bases at J, with 18 bases between the two ends. This CDR3 has 16 amino acids. Here the CDR3 reads CASSLARGSWAYEQYF. The CDR3, as DNA: TGCGCCAGCAGCCTCGCTCGGGGGTCCTGGGCCTACGAGCAGTACTTC.

CDR3 region: CSAVGGRIGNTIYF. CDR3 DNA: TGCAGTGCTGTTGGAGGGAGGATTGGAAACACCATATATTTT. The rearrangement joins TRBV20-1 to TRBJ1-3; unclear D gene. Trimming shortened V by 5 bases and J by 3 bases, and 14 bases separated the two germline ends. CDR3 size: 14 residues. From germline, CDR1 is DFQATT and CDR2 SNEGSKA (reference sequence).

The V call is TRBV20-1, the J call TRBJ2-5; 7 nucleotides match TRBD1. The CDR3 contains 15 residues. Germline trimming cut 3 bases from V and 2 bases from J; bases unmatched to any gene: 9. Germline values: CDR1 DFQATT, CDR2 SNEGSKA (reference sequence). The CDR3 sequence is CSASGGQAVQETQYF. The CDR3 DNA follows: TGCAGTGCTAGCGGTGGACAGGCTGTGCAAGAGACCCAGTACTTC.